This T cell receptor beta chain was identified during a study of T-cell reconstitution after alpha-beta-depleted transplantation in children. It was with unique molecular identifiers that the TCRbeta library was prepared. TCRdb reprocessed the PCR reads with MiXCR, giving one entry per CDR3 protein. The table has hundreds of thousands of distinct CDR3 sequences, roughly 15% seen once; the top ten hold roughly 4.8%. Study results and caveats: Hyperexpanded clones declined; after one year, newly produced T cells mostly supplied diversity. Several hundred expanded graft clones reportedly gave rise to the alpha-beta T cells present about two months after transplant.

Remarks on this clonotype: Its antigen is unknown.

This clonotype was obtained from a male patient younger than 18 who had a stem cell transplant for acute lymphoblastic leukemia, so the T cells may come from the graft donor. The sample in question was PBMCs, mostly from graft donor cells, obtained 360 days after TCRalphabeta/CD19-depleted stem cell transplant.

Here the CDR3 DNA reads TGTGCCAGTAGTAGGGGGTGGGCGGGCCGGGGGGATGAGCAGTTCTTC. Its translation: CASSRGWAGRGDEQFF. This chain joins TRBV19 and TRBJ2-1, with 7 nucleotides matching TRBD2. Germline CDR1 LNHDA, CDR2 SQIVND (reference sequence). This CDR3 region has 16 residues. Trimming at V came to 4 bases and at J to 8 bases, leaving 14 bases not matched to a gene.